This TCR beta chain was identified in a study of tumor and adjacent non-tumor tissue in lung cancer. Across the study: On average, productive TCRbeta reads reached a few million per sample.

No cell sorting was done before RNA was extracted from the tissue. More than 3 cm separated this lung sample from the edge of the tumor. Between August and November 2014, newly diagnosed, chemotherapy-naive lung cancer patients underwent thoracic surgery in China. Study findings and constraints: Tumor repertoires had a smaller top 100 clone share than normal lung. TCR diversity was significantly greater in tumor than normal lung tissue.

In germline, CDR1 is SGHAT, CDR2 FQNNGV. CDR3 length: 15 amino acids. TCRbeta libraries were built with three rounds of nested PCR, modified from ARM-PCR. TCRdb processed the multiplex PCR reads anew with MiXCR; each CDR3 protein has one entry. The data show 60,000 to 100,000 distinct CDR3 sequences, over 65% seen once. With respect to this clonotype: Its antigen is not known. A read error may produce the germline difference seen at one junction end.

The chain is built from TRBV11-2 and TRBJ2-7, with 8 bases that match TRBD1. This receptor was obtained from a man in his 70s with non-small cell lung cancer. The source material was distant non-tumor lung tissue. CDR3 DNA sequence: TGTGCCAGCAGCTTCGATCAGGGGGCATCCTGCGAGCAGAACTTC. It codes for CASSFDQGASCEQNF.